One sample yielded the 15 T cell receptor beta chains listed below, sequenced in a study of T cell repertoires in ileal Crohn's disease. The protocol was immunoSEQ multiplex PCR, while the TCRdb copy is restricted to in-frame clones and leaves out a portion. The sample includes around 1,200 clones, 85% to 95% of them seen just once. Specimen: ileal tissue. Source of these receptors: an adult with Crohn's disease.

The chain is built from TRBV5-5 and TRBJ2-1; tentative D call: TRBD1 (5 bases). The CDR3 is made up of 16 amino acids. CDR1 and CDR2 (germline): SGHKS, YYEKEE (reference sequence). Between the trimmed V and J ends, which lost 3 bases and 0 bases, there was a span of 13 bases. This chain's CDR3 is CASSSSGPSSYNEQFF. CDR3 DNA: TGTGCCAGCAGCTCCTCAGGGCCCAGCTCCTACAATGAGCAGTTCTTC.

The rearrangement uses TRBV9 and TRBJ1-6; D is unresolved. The germline V and J ends were trimmed by 0 bases and 7 bases, with 5 bases remaining between them. Germline assignment: CDR1 SGDLS and CDR2 YYNGEE. The CDR3 contains 13 residues. CDR3 in DNA: TGTGCCAGCAGCGTAGCTCCCAATTCACCCCTCCACTTT. This encodes CASSVAPNSPLHF. The variable domain in full, completed from reference TRBV9 and TRBJ1-6, reads DSGVTQTPKHLITATGQRVTLRCSPRSGDLSVYWYQQSLDQGLQFLIQYYNGEERAKGNILERFSAQQFPDLHSELNLSSLELGDSALYFCASSVAPNSPLHFGNGTRLTVT.

The chain combines TRBV27 with TRBJ2-1, with D hard to call. V dropped 6 bases and J dropped 4 bases, with 13 bases sitting between them. The CDR3 has 14 amino acids. Germline loops: CDR1 MNHEY, CDR2 SMNVEV (reference sequence). CDR3 region: CASSLTPSYNEQFF. In nucleotides, the CDR3 is TGTGCCAGCAGCCTTACACCTTCATACAATGAGCAGTTCTTC.

The chain combines TRBV9 with TRBJ2-5, with 10 bases lining up with TRBD2. The J call may be in error: the DNA end matches TRBJ2-7 better. Looked up from germline, CDR1 is SGDLS and CDR2 is YYNGEE. This CDR3 region has 17 residues. CDR3 nucleotides: TGTGCCAGCAGCGTAGGACTAGCGGGTCAATACCCCTACGAGCAGTACTTC. As protein: CASSVGLAGQYPYEQYF.

The V gene is TRBV6-1, the J gene TRBJ2-7, with D possibly being TRBD1 (6 bases). Germline CDR1 and CDR2: MNHNS and SASEGT. The CDR3 contains 14 residues. The CDR3 sequence is CASVHGRGSSEQYV. The DNA of the CDR3 is TGTGCCAGCGTACACGGCAGGGGTTCCTCCGAGCAGTACGTC.

The chain combines TRBV30 with TRBJ1-6; D possibly corresponds to TRBD1 (5 bases). Germline values: CDR1 GTSNPN, CDR2 SVGIG (reference sequence). The CDR3 sequence is 14 residues long. Trimming removed 0 bases at V and 10 bases at J, with 13 bases between. The CDR3 DNA is TGTGCCTGGAGTGTAGGCACAGGCAACTCACCCCTCCACTTT. It specifies CAWSVGTGNSPLHF.

The chain joins TRBV14 to TRBJ1-4, with D unclear. Germline V gene data show CDR1 as SGHDN and CDR2 as FVKESK. CDR3 size: 14 residues. V was trimmed by 2 bases and J by 5 bases, leaving 9 bases between them. The CDR3 spells CASSQSGQNEKLFF. As DNA, the CDR3 is TGTGCCAGCAGCCAATCTGGGCAGAATGAAAAACTGTTTTTT.

The chain links TRBV2 to TRBJ2-7; 11 nucleotides align to TRBD1. Germline V gene lookup returns CDR1 SNHLY and CDR2 FYNNEI. The length of the CDR3 is 13 residues. V lost 7 bases, J lost 7 bases, and 6 bases stayed unmatched. CDR3 sequence: CASNGDRGNEQYV. The CDR3, as DNA: TGTGCCAGCAATGGGGACAGGGGGAATGAGCAGTACGTC.

In nucleotides, the CDR3 is TGTGCCAGCAGCCGTAGCGGGAGCTCCTACAATGAGCAGTTCTTC. Its protein product is CASSRSGSSYNEQFF. The chain uses TRBV7-6 and TRBJ2-1; 9 bases are a match to TRBD2. There are 15 residues in the CDR3. Trimming took 5 bases from V and 0 from J; bases not matched to a gene: 2. Germline values: CDR1 SGHVS, CDR2 FNYEAQ.

The rearrangement joins TRBV13 to TRBJ1-5; TRBD1 aligns across 9 bases. The length of the CDR3 is 13 residues. Germline-derived CDR1 and CDR2 are PRHDT and FYEKMQ (reference sequence). The V segment lost 6 bases and the J segment 7 bases; nucleotides outside the gene matches: 4. This CDR3 is CASSQQGAQPQHF. CDR3 coding DNA: TGTGCCAGCAGTCAACAGGGGGCACAGCCCCAGCATTTT.

The chain is built from TRBV30 and TRBJ2-1; TRBD2 matches at 7 bases. Germline assignment: CDR1 GTSNPN and CDR2 SVGIG (reference sequence). The CDR3 runs 13 residues. V shed 0 bases, J shed 8 bases, and the junction held 4 bases outside the gene matches. This CDR3 reads CAWSVWGGDEQFF. The CDR3 nucleotides are TGTGCCTGGAGTGTTTGGGGAGGGGATGAGCAGTTCTTC.

This chain uses TRBV9 with TRBJ2-3; tentative D call: TRBD2 (5 bases). V lost 0 bases, J lost 0 bases, and 11 bases lay in between. CDR1 and CDR2 (germline): SGDLS, YYNGEE. This CDR3 is built from 16 residues. CDR3 nucleotide sequence: TGTGCCAGCAGCGTAGACGTGAGGACTAGCACAGATACGCAGTATTTT. Protein: CASSVDVRTSTDTQYF.

The rearrangement joins TRBV5-1 to TRBJ1-2; 11 bases line up with TRBD1. Germline lookup yields CDR1 SGHRS and CDR2 YFSETQ. V shed 4 bases and J 4 bases; nucleotides not matched to a gene: 12. The CDR3 spans 17 residues. The CDR3 here is CASSPRTGGGLSYGYTF. In DNA form, the CDR3 reads TGCGCCAGCAGCCCCCGGACAGGGGGCGGTTTGAGCTATGGCTACACCTTC.

The chain carries TRBV21-1 and TRBJ1-3; TRBD1, the D gene given by the table, was not confirmed from the DNA. TRBV21-1 is a known pseudogene. This CDR3 spans 18 amino acids. The CDR3 DNA follows: TGTGCCAGCAGCAAAGCTTCGTCAGGGGGTCAGCTTGGAAACACCATATATTTT. Residues: CASSKASSGGQLGNTIYF.

V usage is TRBV27 and J usage is TRBJ2-5, with TRBD1 identical over 7 bases. Judging by the DNA end, TRBJ2-7 fits better; the J call may be wrong. There are 13 residues in the CDR3. The V gene's germline CDR1 is MNHEY and CDR2 SMNVEV (reference sequence). The CDR3 coding sequence is TGTGCCAGCAGTCCACAGGGGTCCTACGAGCAGTACTTC. This encodes CASSPQGSYEQYF.